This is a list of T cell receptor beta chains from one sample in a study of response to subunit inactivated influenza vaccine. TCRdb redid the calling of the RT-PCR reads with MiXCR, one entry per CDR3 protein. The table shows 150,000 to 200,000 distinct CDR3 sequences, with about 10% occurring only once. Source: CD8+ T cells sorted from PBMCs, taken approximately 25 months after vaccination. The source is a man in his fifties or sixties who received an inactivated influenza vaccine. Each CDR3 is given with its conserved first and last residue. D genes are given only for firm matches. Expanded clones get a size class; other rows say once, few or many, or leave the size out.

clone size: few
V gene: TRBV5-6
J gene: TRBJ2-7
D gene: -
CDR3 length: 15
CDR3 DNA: TGTGCCAGCAGCTTGGCCGCCAGGCAGACCTACGAGCAGTACTTC
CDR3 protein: CASSLAARQTYEQYF

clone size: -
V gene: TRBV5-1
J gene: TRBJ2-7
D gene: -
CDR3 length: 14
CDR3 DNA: TGCGCCAGCAGCTTCGGGACAAAGAACTACGAGCAGTACTTC
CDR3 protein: CASSFGTKNYEQYF

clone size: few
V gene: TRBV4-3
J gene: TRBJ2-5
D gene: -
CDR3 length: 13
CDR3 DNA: TGCGCCAGCAGCCAGGGGTGGACCGAGACCCAGTACTTC
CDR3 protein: CASSQGWTETQYF

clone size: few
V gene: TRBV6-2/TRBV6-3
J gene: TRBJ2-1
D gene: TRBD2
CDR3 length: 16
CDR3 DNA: TGTGCCAGCAGACCGATCCTAGCGGGAGGGCCCCATGAGCAGTTCTTC
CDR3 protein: CASRPILAGGPHEQFF

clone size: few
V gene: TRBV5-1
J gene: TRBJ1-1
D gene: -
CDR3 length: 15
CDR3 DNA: TGCGCCAGCAGCTTGGAGCGGGGCTACGGCACTGAAGCTTTCTTT
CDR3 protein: CASSLERGYGTEAFF

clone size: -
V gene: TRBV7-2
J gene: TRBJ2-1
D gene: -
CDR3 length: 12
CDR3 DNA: TGTGCCAGCAGCTGGGGTCACAATGAGCAGTTCTTC
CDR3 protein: CASSWGHNEQFF

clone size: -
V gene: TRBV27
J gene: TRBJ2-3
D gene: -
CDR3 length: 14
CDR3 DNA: TGTGCCAGCAGTTCGTCCTCTAGCACAGATACGCAGTATTTT
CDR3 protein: CASSSSSSTDTQYF

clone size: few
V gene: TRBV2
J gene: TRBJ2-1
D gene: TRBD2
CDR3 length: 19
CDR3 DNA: TGTGCCAGCGTTGACCCGGGACTAGCGGGGGGATTCTCCTACAATGAGCAGTTCTTC
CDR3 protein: CASVDPGLAGGFSYNEQFF

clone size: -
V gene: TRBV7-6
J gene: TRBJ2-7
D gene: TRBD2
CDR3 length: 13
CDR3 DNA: TGTGCCAACAGCTTATCCGGGGGGTACGAGCAGTACTTC
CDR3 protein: CANSLSGGYEQYF

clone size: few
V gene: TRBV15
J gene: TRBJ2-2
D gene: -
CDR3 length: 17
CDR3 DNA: TGTGCCACCAGCAGAGATTATTTCGGCCTGAACACCGGGGAGCTGTTTTTT
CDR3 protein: CATSRDYFGLNTGELFF

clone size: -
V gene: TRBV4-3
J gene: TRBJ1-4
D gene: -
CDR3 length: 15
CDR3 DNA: TGCGCCAGCAGCCCAGGTTCGGACCCAAGGGGAAAACTGTTTTTT
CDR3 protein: CASSPGSDPRGKLFF

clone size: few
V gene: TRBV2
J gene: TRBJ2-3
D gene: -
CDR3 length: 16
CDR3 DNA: TGTGCCAGCAGGACTCAACAGGGTTGGGGCACAGATACGCAGTATTTT
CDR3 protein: CASRTQQGWGTDTQYF

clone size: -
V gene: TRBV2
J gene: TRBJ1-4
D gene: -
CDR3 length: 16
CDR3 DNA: TGTGCCAGCAGTGAAGACAAGGACAATTCTGATGAAAAACTGTTTTTT
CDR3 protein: CASSEDKDNSDEKLFF

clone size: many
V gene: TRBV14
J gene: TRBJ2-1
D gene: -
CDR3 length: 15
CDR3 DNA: TGTGCCAGCAGCCAAGAGGCGGCCTCCTACAATGAGCAGTTCTTC
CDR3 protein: CASSQEAASYNEQFF

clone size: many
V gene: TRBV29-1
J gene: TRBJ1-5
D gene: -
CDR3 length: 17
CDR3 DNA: TGCAGCGTTGTTTTGACAGACTACAGATATAGCAATCAGCCCCAGCATTTT
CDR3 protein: CSVVLTDYRYSNQPQHF

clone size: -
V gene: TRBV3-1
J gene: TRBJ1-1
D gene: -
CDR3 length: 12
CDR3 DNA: TGTGCCAGCAGCCTAGGGAAGACTGAAGCTTTCTTT
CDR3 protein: CASSLGKTEAFF

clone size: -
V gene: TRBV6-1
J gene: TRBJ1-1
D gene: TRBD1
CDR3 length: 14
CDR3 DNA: TGTGCCAGCAGGAGGACAGGGAGGAACACTGAAGCTTTCTTT
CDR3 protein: CASRRTGRNTEAFF

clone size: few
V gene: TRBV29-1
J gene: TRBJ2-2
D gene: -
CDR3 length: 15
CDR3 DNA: TGCAGCGGCACCTGGGCGGCAGGGTTGCCCGGGGAGCTGTTTTTT
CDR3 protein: CSGTWAAGLPGELFF

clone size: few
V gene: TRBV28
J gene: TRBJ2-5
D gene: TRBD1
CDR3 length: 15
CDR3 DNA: TGTGCCAGCAGTTTCTCATTGGGACAGCAAGAGACCCAGTACTTC
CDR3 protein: CASSFSLGQQETQYF

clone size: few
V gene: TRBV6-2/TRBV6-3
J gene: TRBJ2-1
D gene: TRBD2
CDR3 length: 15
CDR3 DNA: TGTGCCAGCAGTTCCACTAGCGGGAGAATGAGTGAGCAGTTCTTC
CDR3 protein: CASSSTSGRMSEQFF

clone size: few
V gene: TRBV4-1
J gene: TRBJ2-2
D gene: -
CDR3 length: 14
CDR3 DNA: TGCGCCAGCAGTCCGGGACAAAACACCGGGGAGCTGTTTTTT
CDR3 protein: CASSPGQNTGELFF

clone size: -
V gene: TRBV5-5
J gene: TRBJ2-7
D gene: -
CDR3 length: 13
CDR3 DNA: TGTGCCAGCAGCGGGGACGGTTCCTACGAGCAGTACTTC
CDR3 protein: CASSGDGSYEQYF

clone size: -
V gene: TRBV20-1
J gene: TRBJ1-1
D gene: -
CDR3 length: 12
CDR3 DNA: TGCAGTGCTAGAGCTGAGCCGGCTGAAGCTTTCTTT
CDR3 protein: CSARAEPAEAFF

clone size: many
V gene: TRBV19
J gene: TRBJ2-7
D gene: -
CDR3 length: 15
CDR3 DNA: TGTGCCAGTAGTATCCACAGTTCCCCGGGGTACGAGCAGTACTTC
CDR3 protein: CASSIHSSPGYEQYF

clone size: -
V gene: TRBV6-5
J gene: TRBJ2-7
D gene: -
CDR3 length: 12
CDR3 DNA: TGTGCCAGCAGTATGAACAGGGCCGAGCAGTACTTC
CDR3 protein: CASSMNRAEQYF

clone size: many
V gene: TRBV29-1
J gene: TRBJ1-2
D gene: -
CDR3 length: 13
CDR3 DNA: TGCAGCGTTGCCCCCTTCCTCGACTATGGCTACACCTTC
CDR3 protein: CSVAPFLDYGYTF

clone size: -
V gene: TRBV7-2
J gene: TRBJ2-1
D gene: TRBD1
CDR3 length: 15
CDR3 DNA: TGTGCCAGCAGCTTAGACAGGGGCACCTACAATGAGCAGTTCTTC
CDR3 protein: CASSLDRGTYNEQFF

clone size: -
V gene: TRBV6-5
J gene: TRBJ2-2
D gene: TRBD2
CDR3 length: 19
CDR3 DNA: TGTGCCAGCAGTTACCCTAAGGGACTAGCGGGAGGAAACACCGGGGAGCTGTTTTTT
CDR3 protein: CASSYPKGLAGGNTGELFF

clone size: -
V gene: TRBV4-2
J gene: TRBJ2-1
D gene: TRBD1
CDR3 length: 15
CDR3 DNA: TGTGCCAGCAGCCCGGGACAGGGGCCAGAATTGTATGGGTTCTTC
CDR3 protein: CASSPGQGPELYGFF

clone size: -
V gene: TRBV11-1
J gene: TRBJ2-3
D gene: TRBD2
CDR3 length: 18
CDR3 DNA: TGTGCCAGCAGCTCAACCCAACTAGCGGGAGGCTGGGGTGATACGCAGTATTTT
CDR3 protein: CASSSTQLAGGWGDTQYF

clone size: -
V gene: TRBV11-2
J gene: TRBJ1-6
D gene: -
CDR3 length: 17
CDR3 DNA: TGTGCCAGCAGCTTAGGTCGGGACGGATCCTATAATTCACCCCTCCACTTT
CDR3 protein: CASSLGRDGSYNSPLHF

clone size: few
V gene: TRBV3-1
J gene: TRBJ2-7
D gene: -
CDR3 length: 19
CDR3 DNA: TGTGCCAGCAGCCAAGATCCGCGTAGTTGGCAGGCAAGCTCCTACGAGCAGTACTTC
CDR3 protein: CASSQDPRSWQASSYEQYF

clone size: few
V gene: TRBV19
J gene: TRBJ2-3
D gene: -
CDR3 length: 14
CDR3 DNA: TGTGCCAGTAGTATAGCCCAGGGCACAGATACGCAGTATTTT
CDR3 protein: CASSIAQGTDTQYF

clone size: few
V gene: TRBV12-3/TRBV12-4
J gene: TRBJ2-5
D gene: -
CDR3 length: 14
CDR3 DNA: TGTGCCAGCAGCCCCAAACAGGGTGGAGAGACCCAGTACTTC
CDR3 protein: CASSPKQGGETQYF

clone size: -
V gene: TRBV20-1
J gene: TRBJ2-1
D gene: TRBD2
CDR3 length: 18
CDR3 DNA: TGCAGTGCTAGAGATACTAGCGGGAGTAGTTTTTCGAACAATGAGCAGTTCTTC
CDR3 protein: CSARDTSGSSFSNNEQFF

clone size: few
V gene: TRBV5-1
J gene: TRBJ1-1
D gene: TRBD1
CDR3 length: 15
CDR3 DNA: TGCGCCAGCAACCATGGGGACACAGGGGGCACTGAAGCTTTCTTT
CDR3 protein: CASNHGDTGGTEAFF

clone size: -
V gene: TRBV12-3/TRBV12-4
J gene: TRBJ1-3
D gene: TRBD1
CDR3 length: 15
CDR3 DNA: TGTGCCAGCAGCCCCGACAGGGCCCCTGGAAACACCATATATTTT
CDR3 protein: CASSPDRAPGNTIYF

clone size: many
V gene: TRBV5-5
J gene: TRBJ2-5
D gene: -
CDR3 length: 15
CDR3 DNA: TGTGCCAGCAGCTTTGGGACCTTCAGTGGGGAGACCCAGTACTTC
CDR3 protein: CASSFGTFSGETQYF

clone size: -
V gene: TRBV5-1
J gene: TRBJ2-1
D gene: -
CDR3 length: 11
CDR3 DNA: TGCGCCAGCAGCCTGGGTGTTCTGGAGTTCTTC
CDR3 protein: CASSLGVLEFF

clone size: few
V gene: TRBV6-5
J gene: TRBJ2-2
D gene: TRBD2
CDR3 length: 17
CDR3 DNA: TGTGCCAGCAGTTACGGGCTAGCGGGAGGGCCCGCCGGGGAGCTGTTTTTT
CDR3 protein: CASSYGLAGGPAGELFF

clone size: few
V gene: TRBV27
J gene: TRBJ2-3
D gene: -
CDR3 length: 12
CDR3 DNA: TGTGCCAGCAGGAAAATAAAAGATACGCAGTATTTT
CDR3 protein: CASRKIKDTQYF

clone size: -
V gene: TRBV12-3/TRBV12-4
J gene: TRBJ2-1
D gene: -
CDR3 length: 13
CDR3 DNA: TGTGCCAGCAGCCAAGGGGGCTACAATGAGCAGTTCTTC
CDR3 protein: CASSQGGYNEQFF

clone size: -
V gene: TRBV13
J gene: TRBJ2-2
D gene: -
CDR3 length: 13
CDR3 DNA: TGTGCCAGCACCACCGGGACCGCCGGGGAGCTGTTTTTT
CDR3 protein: CASTTGTAGELFF

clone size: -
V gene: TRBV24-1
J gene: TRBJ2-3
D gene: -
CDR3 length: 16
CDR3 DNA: TGTGCCACCAGTGATTTGGGCTCGTTAAACACAGATACGCAGTATTTT
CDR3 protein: CATSDLGSLNTDTQYF

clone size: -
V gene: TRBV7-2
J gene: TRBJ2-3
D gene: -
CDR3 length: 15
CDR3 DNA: TGTGCCTGCAGTCGGGACATCGGAGGCACAGATACGCAGTATTTT
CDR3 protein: CACSRDIGGTDTQYF

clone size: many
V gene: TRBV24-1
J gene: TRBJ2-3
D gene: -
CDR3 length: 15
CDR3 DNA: TGTGCCACCAGTGATCGGGGACGGGGCACAGATACGCAGTATTTT
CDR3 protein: CATSDRGRGTDTQYF

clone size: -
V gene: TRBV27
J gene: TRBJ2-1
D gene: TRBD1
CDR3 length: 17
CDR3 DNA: TGTGCCAGCAGCACCGCCGGGACAGGGTCGGGCTACAATGAGCAGTTCTTC
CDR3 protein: CASSTAGTGSGYNEQFF

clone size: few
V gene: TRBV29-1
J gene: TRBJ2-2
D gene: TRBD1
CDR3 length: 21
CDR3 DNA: TGCAGCGTTGAAGATAGGGACAGGGGGCCTAGCGGACCCCCGGGCACCGGGGAGCTGTTTTTT
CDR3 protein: CSVEDRDRGPSGPPGTGELFF

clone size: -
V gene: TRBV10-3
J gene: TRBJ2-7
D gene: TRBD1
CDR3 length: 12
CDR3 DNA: TGTGCCATCAGGACAGGGGAAGCCGAGCAGTACTTC
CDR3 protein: CAIRTGEAEQYF

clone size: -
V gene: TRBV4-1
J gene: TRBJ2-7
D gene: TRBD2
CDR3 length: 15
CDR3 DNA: TGCGCCAGCAGCCAAGTCTCAGCGGGGAATGACGAGCAGTACTTC
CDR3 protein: CASSQVSAGNDEQYF

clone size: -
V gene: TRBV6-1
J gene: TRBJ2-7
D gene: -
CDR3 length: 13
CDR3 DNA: TGTGCCAGCAGTCTAGGGGCGAACGTAATGCAGTACTTC
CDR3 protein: CASSLGANVMQYF

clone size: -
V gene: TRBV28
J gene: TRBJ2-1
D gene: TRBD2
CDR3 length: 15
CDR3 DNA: TGTGCCAGCAGTCAGGGACTAGCGGGAGGGTTTGAGCAGTTCTTC
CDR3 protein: CASSQGLAGGFEQFF

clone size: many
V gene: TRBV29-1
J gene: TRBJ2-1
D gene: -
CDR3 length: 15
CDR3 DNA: TGCAGCGTTGAATTGGGGGTAGGCTCCTACAATGAGCAGTTCTTC
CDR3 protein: CSVELGVGSYNEQFF

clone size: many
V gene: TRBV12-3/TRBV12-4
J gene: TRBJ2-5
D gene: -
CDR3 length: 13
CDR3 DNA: TGTGCCAGCAGTTTTCTGGCGGTTGAGACCCAGTACTTC
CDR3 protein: CASSFLAVETQYF

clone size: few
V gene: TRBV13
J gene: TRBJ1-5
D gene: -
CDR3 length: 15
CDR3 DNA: TGTGCCAGCAGCTTAGGCCGGGCAGGCAATCAGCCCCAGCATTTT
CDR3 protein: CASSLGRAGNQPQHF

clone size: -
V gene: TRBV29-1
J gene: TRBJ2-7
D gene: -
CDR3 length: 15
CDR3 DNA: TGCAGCGTTGAGATCTGGCAGGCAGGCTCCTACGAGCAGTACTTC
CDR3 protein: CSVEIWQAGSYEQYF

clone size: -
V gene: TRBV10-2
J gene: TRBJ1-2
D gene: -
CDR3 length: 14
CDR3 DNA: TGCGCCAGCAGTGAGTTTGCCGGGTTCTATGGCTACACCTTC
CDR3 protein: CASSEFAGFYGYTF

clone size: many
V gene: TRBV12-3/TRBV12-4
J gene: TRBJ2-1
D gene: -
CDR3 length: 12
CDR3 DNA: TGTGCCAGCAGTCCCTCCCTATACGAGCAGTTCTTC
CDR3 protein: CASSPSLYEQFF

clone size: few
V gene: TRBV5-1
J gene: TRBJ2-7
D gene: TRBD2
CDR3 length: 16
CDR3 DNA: TGCGCCAGCAGCCCGACGGCCGGGACTAGTACCTACGAGCAGTACTTC
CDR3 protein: CASSPTAGTSTYEQYF

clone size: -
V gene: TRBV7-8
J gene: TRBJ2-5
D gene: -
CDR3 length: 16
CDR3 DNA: TGTGCCAGCAGCTTCAACCGGGACGTTTATCAAGAGACCCAGTACTTC
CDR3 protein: CASSFNRDVYQETQYF